This T cell receptor beta chain was captured in a study of technical replicates of blood from a handful of donors. Libraries were prepared by immunoSEQ multiplex PCR; TCRdb keeps only in-frame clonotypes and omits some of them. Counted here are tens of thousands of clones, 95% to 98% occurring once; the ten biggest clones make up around 0.2%. V trimming: 0 bases; J trimming: 6 bases; junction bases outside the gene matches: 3. There are 15 residues in the CDR3. The germline V gene has CDR1 LGHNA and CDR2 YNFKEQ. V usage is TRBV4-2 and J usage is TRBJ2-2; 8 bases are shared with TRBD1. Sequencing was performed on T cells isolated from PBMCs. The TCR comes from a human donor in good health. CDR3 sequence reads: CASSQERQGPGELFF. Written as DNA, the CDR3 is TGTGCCAGCAGCCAAGAGAGACAGGGGCCCGGGGAGCTGTTTTTT.